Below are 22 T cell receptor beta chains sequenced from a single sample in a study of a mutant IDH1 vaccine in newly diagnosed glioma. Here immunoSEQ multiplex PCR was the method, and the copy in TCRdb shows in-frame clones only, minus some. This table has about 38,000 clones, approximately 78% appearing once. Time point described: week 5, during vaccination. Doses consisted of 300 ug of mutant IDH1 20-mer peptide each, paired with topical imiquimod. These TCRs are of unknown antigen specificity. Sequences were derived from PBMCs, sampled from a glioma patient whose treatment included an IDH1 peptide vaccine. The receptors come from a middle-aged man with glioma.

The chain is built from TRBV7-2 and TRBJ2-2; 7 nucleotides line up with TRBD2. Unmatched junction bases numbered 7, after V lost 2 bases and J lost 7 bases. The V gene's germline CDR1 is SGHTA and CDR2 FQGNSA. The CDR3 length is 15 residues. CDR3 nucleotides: TGTGCCAGCAGCTTAATAAGCGGGATCAGCGGGGAGCTGTTTTTT. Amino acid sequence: CASSLISGISGELFF.

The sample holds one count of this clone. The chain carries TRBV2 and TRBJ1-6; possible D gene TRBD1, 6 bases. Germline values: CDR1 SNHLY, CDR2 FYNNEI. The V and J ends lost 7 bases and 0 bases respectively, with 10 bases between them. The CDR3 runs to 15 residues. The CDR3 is CASTGQISYNSPLHF. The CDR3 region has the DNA TGTGCCAGCACCGGACAGATCTCCTATAATTCACCCCTCCACTTT.

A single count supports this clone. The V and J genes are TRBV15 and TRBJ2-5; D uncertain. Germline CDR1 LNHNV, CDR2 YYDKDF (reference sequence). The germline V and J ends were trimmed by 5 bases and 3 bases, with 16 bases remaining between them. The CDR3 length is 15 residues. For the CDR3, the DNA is TGTGCCACCAGCGAGGTGTGGCCTAAGGAAGAGACCCAGTACTTC. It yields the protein CATSEVWPKEETQYF.

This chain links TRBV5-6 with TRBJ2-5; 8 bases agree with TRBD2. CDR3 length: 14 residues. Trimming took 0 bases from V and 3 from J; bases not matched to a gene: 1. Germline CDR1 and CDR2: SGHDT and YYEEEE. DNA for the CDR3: TGTGCCAGCAGCTTGGCGACTAGCGAAGAGACCCAGTACTTC. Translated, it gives CASSLATSEETQYF.

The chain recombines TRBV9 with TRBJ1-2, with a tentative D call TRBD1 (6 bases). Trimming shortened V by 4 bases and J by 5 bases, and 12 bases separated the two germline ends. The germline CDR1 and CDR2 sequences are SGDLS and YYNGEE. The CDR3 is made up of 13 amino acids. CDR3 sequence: CASSQVGGYGYTF. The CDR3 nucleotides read TGTGCCAGCAGCCAAGTAGGGGGTTATGGCTACACCTTC. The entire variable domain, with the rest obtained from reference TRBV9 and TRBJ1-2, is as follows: DSGVTQTPKHLITATGQRVTLRCSPRSGDLSVYWYQQSLDQGLQFLIQYYNGEERAKGNILERFSAQQFPDLHSELNLSSLELGDSALYFCASSQVGGYGYTFGSGTRLTVV.

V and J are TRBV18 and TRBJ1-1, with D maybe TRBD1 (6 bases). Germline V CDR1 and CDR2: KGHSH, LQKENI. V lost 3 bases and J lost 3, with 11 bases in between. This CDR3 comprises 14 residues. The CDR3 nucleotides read TGTGCCAGCTCACCTCTACAGGGAGACACTGAAGCTTTCTTT. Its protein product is CASSPLQGDTEAFF.

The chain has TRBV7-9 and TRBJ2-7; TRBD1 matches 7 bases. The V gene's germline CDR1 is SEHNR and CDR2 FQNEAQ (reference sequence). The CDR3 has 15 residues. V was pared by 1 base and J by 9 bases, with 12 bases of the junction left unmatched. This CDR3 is CASSLGQGSRPAQYF. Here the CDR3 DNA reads TGTGCCAGCAGCTTAGGACAGGGTAGTCGGCCCGCGCAGTACTTC.

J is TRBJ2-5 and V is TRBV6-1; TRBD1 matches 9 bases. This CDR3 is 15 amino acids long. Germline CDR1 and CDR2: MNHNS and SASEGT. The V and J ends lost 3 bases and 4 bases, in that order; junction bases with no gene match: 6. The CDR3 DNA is TGTGCCAGCAGTGAGGGGACAGGGATCGGAGAGACCCAGTACTTC. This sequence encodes CASSEGTGIGETQYF.

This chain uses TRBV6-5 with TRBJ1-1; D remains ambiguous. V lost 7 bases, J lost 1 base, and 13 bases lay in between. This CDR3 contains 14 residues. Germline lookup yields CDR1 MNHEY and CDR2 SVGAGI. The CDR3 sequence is CASTKTRGNTEAFF. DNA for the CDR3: TGTGCCAGCACCAAAACTCGAGGGAACACTGAAGCTTTCTTT.

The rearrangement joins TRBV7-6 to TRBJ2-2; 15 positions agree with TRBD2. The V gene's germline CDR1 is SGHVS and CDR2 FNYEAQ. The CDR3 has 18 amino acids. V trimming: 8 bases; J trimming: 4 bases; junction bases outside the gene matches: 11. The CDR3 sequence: CASGAGLAGGLGTGELFF. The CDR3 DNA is TGTGCCAGCGGAGCCGGACTAGCGGGGGGGCTGGGCACCGGGGAGCTGTTTTTT. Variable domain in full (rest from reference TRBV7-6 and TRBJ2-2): GAGVSQSPRYKVTKRGQDVALRCDPISGHVSLYWYRQALGQGPEFLTYFNYEAQQDKSGLPNDRFSAERPEGSISTLTIQRTEQRDSAMYRCASGAGLAGGLGTGELFFGEGSRLTVL.

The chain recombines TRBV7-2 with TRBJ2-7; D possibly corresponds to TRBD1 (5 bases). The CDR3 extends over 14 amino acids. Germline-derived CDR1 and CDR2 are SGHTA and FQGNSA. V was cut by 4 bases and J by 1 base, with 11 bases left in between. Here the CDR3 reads CASSSNRHSYEQYF. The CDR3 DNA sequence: TGTGCCAGCAGCTCAAACAGGCATTCCTACGAGCAGTACTTC.

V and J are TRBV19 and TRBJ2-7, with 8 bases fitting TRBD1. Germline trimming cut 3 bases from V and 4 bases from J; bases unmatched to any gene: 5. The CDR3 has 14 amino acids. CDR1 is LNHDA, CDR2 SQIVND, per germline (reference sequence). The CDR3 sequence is CASSMGTGVYEQYF. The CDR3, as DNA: TGTGCCAGTAGTATGGGGACAGGAGTGTACGAGCAGTACTTC.

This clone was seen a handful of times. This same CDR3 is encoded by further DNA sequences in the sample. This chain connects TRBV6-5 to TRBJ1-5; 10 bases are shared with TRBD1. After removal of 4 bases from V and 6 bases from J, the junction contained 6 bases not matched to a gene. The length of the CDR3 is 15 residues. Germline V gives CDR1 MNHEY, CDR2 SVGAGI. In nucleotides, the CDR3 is TGTGCCAGCAGTTCCGCCGGGACAGGGGTTCAGCCCCAGCATTTT. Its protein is CASSSAGTGVQPQHF.

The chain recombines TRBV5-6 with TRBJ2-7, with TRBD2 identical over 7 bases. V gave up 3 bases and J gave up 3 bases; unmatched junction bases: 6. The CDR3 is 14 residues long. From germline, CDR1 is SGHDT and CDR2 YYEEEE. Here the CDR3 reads CASSYTGTIYEQYF. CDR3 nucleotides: TGTGCCAGCAGCTATACCGGGACTATCTACGAGCAGTACTTC.

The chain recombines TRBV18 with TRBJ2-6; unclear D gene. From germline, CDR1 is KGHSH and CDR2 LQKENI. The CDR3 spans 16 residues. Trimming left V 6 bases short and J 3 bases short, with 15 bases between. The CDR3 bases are TGTGCCAGCTCCTTGGAGTTCAGTAATGGGGCCAACGTCCTGACTTTC. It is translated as CASSLEFSNGANVLTF.

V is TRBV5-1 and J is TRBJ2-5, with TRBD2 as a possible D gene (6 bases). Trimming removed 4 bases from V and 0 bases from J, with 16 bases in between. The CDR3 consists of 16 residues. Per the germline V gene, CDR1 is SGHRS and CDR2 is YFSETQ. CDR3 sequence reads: CASSRRRTGDQETQYF. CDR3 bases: TGCGCCAGCAGCAGGAGACGGACGGGAGACCAAGAGACCCAGTACTTC.

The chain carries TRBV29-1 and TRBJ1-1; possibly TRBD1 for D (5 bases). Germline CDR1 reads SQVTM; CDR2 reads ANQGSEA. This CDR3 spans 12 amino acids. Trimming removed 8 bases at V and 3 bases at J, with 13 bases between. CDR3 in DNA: TGCAGCACGGGTAGGGGTGACACTGAAGCTTTCTTT. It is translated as CSTGRGDTEAFF.

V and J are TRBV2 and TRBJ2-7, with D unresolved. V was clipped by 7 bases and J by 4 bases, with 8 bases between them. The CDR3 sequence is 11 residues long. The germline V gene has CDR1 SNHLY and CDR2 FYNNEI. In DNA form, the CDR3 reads TGTGCCAGCAAAGAAAGTTACGAGCAGTACTTC. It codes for CASKESYEQYF.

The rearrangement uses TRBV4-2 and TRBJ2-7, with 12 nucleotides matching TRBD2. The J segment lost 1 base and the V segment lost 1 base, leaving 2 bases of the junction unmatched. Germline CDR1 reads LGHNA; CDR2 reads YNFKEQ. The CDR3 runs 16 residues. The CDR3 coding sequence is TGTGCCAGCAGCCAAGGACTAGCGGGGGATTCCTACGAGCAGTACTTC. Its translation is CASSQGLAGDSYEQYF.

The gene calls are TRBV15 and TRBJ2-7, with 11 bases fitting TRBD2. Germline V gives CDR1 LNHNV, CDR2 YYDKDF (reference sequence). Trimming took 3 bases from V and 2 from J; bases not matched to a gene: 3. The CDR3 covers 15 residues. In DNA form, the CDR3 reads TGTGCCACCAGCAGGGAGACTAGCGGGGCCTACGAGCAGTACTTC. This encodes CATSRETSGAYEQYF. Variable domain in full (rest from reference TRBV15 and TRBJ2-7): DAMVIQNPRYQVTQFGKPVTLSCSQTLNHNVMYWYQQKSSQAPKLLFHYYDKDFNNEADTPDNFQSRRPNTSFCFLDIRSPGLGDTAMYLCATSRETSGAYEQYFGPGTRLTVT.

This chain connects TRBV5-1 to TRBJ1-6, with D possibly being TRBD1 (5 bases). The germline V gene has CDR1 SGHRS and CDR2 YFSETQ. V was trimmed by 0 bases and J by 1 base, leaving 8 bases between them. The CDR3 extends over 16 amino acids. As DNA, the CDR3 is TGCGCCAGCAGCTTGGGGGGGAATTCCTATAATTCACCCCTCCACTTT. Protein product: CASSLGGNSYNSPLHF.

DNA for the CDR3: TGTGCCAGTAGTCGTTGGACAGGTCCTTCGTACGAGCAGTACTTC. Translating gives CASSRWTGPSYEQYF. The rearrangement joins TRBV19 to TRBJ2-7; 7 nucleotides match TRBD1. J lost 4 bases, V lost 5 bases, and 11 bases had no gene match. Germline lookup yields CDR1 LNHDA and CDR2 SQIVND (reference sequence). This CDR3 spans 15 amino acids.